Below, one T cell receptor beta chain is given with its context. Its specificity is unknown. V lost 6 bases, J lost 6 bases, and 27 bases lay in between. The CDR3 runs 17 residues. Germline V gene sequence: CDR1 SGHNT, CDR2 YYREEE (reference sequence). Profiling relied on immunoSEQ multiplex PCR, and the TCRdb table lists in-frame clones only, not all of them. Of more than 2 million clones listed, around 93% are singletons. The data stem from a study of shared clonotypes between healthy human individuals. Study background: Three CD4 naive, three CD4 memory, two CD8 naive and one CD8 memory plate were used per donor.

General study results and limits: Rarefaction analysis demonstrated incomplete sorted-subset sequencing notwithstanding large depth.

Naive CD8 cells were CD45RO-negative, positively selected for CCR7, excluding terminally differentiated effector memory CD45RA+ cells. Sequencing was done on a sample of naive CD8+ T cells from PBMCs. This TCR was sampled from a man aged 18 to 30 in good health. Some clones in this sample may be carry-over from other donors' samples. V and J are TRBV5-4 and TRBJ1-2, with D possibly TRBD1 on 5 matching bases. CDR3 sequence: CASTAPQSGDRYNGYTF. The CDR3 region has the DNA TGTGCCAGCACCGCCCCTCAATCAGGCGACAGATACAATGGCTACACCTTC.